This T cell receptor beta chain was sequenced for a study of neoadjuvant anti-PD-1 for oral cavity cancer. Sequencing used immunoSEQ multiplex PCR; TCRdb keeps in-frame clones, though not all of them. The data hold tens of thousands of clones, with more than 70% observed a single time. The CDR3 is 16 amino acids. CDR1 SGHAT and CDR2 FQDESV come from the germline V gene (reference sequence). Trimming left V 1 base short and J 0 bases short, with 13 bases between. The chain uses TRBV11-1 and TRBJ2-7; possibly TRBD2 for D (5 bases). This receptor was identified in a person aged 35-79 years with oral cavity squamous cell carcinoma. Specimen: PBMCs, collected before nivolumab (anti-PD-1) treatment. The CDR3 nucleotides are TGTGCCAGCAGCTTAGGTTCGGCAGGACTCTCCTACGAGCAGTACTTC. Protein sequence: CASSLGSAGLSYEQYF.